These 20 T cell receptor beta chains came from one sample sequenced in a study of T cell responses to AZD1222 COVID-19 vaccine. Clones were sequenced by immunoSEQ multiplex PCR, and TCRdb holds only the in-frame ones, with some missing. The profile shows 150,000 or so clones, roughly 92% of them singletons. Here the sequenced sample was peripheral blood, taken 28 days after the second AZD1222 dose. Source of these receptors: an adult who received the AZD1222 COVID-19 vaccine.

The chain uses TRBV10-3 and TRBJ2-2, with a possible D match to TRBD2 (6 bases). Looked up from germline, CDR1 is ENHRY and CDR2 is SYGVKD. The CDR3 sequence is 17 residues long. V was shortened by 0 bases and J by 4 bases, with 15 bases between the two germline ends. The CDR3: CAISESLGGRGTGELFF. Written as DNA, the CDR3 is TGTGCCATCAGTGAGTCGCTCGGGGGTAGAGGCACCGGGGAGCTGTTTTTT.

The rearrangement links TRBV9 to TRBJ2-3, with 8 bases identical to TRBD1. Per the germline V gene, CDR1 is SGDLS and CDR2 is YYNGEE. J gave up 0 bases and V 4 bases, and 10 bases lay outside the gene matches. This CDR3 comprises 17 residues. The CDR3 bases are TGTGCCAGCAGCCCTCAACAGGGGGTCGGGAGCACAGATACGCAGTATTTT. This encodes CASSPQQGVGSTDTQYF.

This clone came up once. This chain's CDR3 is CASSVGAGDGNEQFF. The CDR3 coding sequence is TGTGCCAGCAGCGTAGGGGCGGGAGATGGGAATGAGCAGTTCTTC. This sequence joins TRBV9 and TRBJ2-1; 7 positions match TRBD2. Trimming removed 0 bases from V and 7 bases from J; junction bases left unmatched: 7. This CDR3 contains 15 residues. Germline V gene data show CDR1 as SGDLS and CDR2 as YYNGEE.

In DNA form, the CDR3 reads TGTGCCAGCAGCACTACTAGCGGGAGTTACAATGAGCAGTTCTTC. Amino acid sequence: CASSTTSGSYNEQFF. J is TRBJ2-1 and V is TRBV3-1 (or the pseudogene TRBV3-2); 11 bases line up with TRBD2. The CDR3 contains 15 residues. CDR1 is LGHDT and CDR2 is YNNKEL in the germline V gene (reference sequence). V was pared by 5 bases and J by 4 bases, with 4 bases of the junction left unmatched.

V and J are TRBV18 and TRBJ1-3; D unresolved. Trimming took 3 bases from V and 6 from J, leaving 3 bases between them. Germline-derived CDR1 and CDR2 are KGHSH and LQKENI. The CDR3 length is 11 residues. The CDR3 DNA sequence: TGTGCCAGCTCACCCGAAAACACCATATATTTT. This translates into CASSPENTIYF. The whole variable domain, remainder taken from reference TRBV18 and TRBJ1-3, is NAGVMQNPRHLVRRRGQEARLRCSPMKGHSHVYWYRQLPEEGLKFMVYLQKENIIDESGMPKERFSAEFPKEGPSILRIQQVVRGDSAAYFCASSPENTIYFGEGSWLTVV.

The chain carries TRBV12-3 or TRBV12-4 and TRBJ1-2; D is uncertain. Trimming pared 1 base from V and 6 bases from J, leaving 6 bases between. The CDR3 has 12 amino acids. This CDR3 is CASSLGMNGYTF. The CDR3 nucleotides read TGTGCCAGCAGTTTAGGCATGAATGGCTACACCTTC.

DNA for the CDR3: TGTGCCAGCAGCCTTGGATTCTACGAGCAGTACTTC. Its translation is CASSLGFYEQYF. The chain carries TRBV7-9 and TRBJ2-7, with unresolved D. Per the germline V gene, CDR1 is SEHNR and CDR2 is FQNEAQ (reference sequence). This CDR3 region has 12 residues. Between the trimmed V and J ends, which lost 5 bases and 3 bases, there was a span of 8 bases.

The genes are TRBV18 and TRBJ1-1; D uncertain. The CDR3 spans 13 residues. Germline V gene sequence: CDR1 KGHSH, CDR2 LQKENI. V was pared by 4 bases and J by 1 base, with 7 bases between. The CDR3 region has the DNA TGTGCCAGCTCACTGGCGGCGAACACTGAAGCTTTCTTT. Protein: CASSLAANTEAFF.

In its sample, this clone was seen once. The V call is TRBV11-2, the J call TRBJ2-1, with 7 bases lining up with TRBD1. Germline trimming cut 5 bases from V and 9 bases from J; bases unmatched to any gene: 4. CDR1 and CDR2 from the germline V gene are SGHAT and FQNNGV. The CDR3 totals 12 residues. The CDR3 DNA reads TGTGCCAGCAGCCTGACAGGGTCTGAGCAGTTCTTC. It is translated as CASSLTGSEQFF.

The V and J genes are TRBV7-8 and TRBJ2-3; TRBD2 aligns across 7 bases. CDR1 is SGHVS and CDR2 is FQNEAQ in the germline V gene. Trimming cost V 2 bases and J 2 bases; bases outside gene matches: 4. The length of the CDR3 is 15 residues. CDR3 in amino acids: CASSLLRDYTDTQYF. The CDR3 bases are TGTGCCAGCAGCTTACTTAGGGACTACACAGATACGCAGTATTTT.

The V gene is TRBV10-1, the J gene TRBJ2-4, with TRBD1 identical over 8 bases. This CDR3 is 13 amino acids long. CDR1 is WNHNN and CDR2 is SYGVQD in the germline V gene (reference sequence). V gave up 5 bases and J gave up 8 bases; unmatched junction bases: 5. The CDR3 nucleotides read TGCGCCAGCAGTCAGGGGGCCTCGGACATTCAGTACTTC. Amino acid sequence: CASSQGASDIQYF.

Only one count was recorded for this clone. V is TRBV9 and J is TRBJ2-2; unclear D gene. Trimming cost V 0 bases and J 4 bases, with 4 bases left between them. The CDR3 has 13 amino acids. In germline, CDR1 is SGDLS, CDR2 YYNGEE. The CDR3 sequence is CASSVGGTGELFF. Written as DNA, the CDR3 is TGTGCCAGCAGCGTAGGGGGCACCGGGGAGCTGTTTTTT.

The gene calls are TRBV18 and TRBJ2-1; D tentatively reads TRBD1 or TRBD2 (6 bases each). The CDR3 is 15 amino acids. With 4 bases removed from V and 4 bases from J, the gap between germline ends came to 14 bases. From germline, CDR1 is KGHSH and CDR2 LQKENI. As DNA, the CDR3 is TGTGCCAGCTCACTAGGGGGGACCCTATACAATGAGCAGTTCTTC. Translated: CASSLGGTLYNEQFF. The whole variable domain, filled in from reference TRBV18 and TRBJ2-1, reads NAGVMQNPRHLVRRRGQEARLRCSPMKGHSHVYWYRQLPEEGLKFMVYLQKENIIDESGMPKERFSAEFPKEGPSILRIQQVVRGDSAAYFCASSLGGTLYNEQFFGPGTRLTVL.

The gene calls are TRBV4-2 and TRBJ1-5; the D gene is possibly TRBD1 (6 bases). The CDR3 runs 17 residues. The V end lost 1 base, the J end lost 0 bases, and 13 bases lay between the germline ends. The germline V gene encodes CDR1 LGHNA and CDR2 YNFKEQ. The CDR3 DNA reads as TGTGCCAGCAGCCAAGGGGGGGCAGCCTTTAGCAATCAGCCCCAGCATTTT. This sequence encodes CASSQGGAAFSNQPQHF.

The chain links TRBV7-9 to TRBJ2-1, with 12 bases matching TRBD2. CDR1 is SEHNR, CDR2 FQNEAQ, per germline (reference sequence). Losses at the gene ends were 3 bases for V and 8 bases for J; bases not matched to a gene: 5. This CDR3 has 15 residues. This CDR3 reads CASSLTSGSADEQFF. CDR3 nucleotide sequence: TGTGCCAGCAGCTTGACTAGCGGGAGCGCCGATGAGCAGTTCTTC.

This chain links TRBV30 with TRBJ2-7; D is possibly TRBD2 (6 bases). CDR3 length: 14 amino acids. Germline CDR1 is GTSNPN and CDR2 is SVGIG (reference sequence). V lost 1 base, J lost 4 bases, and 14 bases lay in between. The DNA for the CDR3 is TGTGCCTGGAGTGGGTCGGGTAGCGGATACGAGCAGTACTTC. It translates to CAWSGSGSGYEQYF.

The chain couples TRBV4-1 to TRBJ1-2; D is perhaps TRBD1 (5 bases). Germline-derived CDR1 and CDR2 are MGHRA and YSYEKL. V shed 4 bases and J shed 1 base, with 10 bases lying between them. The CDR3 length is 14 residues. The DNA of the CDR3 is TGCGCCAGCAGCCCCGGGGCACTTAACTATGGCTACACCTTC. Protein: CASSPGALNYGYTF.

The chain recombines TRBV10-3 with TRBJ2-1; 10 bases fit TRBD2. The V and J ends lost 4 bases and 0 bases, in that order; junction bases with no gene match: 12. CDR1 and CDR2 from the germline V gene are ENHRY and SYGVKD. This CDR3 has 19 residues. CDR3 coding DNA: TGTGCCATCAGTGGTTCCTCTCCAGCGGGAGGGTTCTCCTACAATGAGCAGTTCTTC. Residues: CAISGSSPAGGFSYNEQFF.

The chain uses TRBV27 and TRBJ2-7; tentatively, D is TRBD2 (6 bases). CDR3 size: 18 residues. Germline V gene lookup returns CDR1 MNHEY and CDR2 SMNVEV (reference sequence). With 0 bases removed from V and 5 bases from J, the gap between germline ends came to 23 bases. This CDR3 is CASSLSRRYVGRDDEQYF. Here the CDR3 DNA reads TGTGCCAGCAGTTTATCTAGAAGGTATGTCGGGAGAGACGACGAGCAGTACTTC.

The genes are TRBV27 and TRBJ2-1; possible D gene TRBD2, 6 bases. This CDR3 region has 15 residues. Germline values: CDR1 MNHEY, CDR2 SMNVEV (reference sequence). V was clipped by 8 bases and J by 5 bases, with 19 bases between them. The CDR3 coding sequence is TGTGCCAGCTACAGAGGCGGGATGGGCCACAATGAGCAGTTCTTC. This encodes CASYRGGMGHNEQFF.